Detailed here is one TCR beta chain. The entry originates in a study of blood T cell repertoires in COVID-19. The CDR3 consists of 12 residues. The germline V gene has CDR1 SGHVS and CDR2 FNYEAQ. Trimming took off 4 bases at V and 1 base at J, with 5 bases between the two ends. In the authors' methods: Reference gene primer amplification yielded estimated nucleated cell counts. Repertoires were generated with immunoSEQ multiplex PCR, while TCRdb's copy carries only in-frame clones and drops some. Clonal size and the V and J genes are those of that table, whereas D and trimming came from the DNA. The table records about 80,000 clones, about 80% of them present only once.

Source material: peripheral blood. The rearrangement uses TRBV7-6 and TRBJ2-7; no reliable D call. The clonotype comes from a man aged 80 or over with acute or convalescent COVID-19. The CDR3 sequence: CASSSVSYEQYF. CDR3 DNA sequence: TGTGCCAGCAGCTCAGTGTCCTACGAGCAGTACTTC.